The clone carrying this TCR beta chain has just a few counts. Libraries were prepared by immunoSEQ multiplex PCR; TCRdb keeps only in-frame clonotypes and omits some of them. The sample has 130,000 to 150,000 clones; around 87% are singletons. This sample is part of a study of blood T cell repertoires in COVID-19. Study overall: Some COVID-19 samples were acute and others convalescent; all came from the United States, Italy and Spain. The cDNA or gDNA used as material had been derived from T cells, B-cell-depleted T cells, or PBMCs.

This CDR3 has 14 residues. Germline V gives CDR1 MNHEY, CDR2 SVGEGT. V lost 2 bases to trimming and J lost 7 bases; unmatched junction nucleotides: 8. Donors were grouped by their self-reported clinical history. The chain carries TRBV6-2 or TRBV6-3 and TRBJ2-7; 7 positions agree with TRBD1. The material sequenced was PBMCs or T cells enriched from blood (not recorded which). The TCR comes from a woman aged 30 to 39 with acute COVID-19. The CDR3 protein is CASSYLTGSGEQYF. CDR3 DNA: TGTGCCAGCAGTTACCTGACAGGGTCGGGGGAGCAGTACTTC.